The 20 T cell receptor beta chains reported below all come from one sample, sequenced in a study of shared T cell receptors in the human thymus. The table came from immunoSEQ multiplex PCR; TCRdb's copy has only in-frame clones and leaves some out. The table includes 500,000 to 750,000 clones, 88% detected once. Separately, the same data were catalogued under a study of human thymus T cells.

The sample comprised thymocytes. The receptors here all came from a boy under two years old with a congenital heart defect.

This clone was detected once. The CDR3 bases are TGTGCCAGCAGCCGGCCGGTACGGGGGGACACTGAAGCTTTCTTT. Its protein product is CASSRPVRGDTEAFF. This chain links TRBV14 with TRBJ1-1; weak D call: TRBD1 (5 bases). V was trimmed by 4 bases and J by 3 bases, leaving 15 bases between them. The CDR3 contains 15 residues. The germline gives CDR1 SGHDN, CDR2 FVKESK. Combining the CDR3 with reference TRBV14 and TRBJ1-1 gives the whole variable domain EAGVTQFPSHSVIEKGQTVTLRCDPISGHDNLYWYRRVMGKEIKFLLHFVKESKQDESGMPNNRFLAERTGGTYSTLKVQPAELEDSGVYFCASSRPVRGDTEAFFGQGTRLTVV.

J is TRBJ2-7 and V is TRBV5-5, with D possibly being TRBD2 (5 bases). The CDR3 extends over 13 amino acids. V lost 6 bases to trimming and J lost 4 bases, with 14 bases between them. Germline CDR1 SGHKS, CDR2 YYEKEE (reference sequence). CDR3 protein: CASNPSTIYEQYF. In DNA, the CDR3 is TGTGCCAGCAATCCTAGCACAATTTACGAGCAGTACTTC.

The V call is TRBV4-2, the J call TRBJ1-5; D is undetermined. CDR1 and CDR2 (germline): LGHNA, YNFKEQ. The V and J ends lost 0 bases and 3 bases respectively, with 15 bases between them. The CDR3 consists of 17 residues. DNA for the CDR3: TGTGCCAGCAGCCAAGATGTCGTAGAAGACACCAATCAGCCCCAGCATTTT. As protein: CASSQDVVEDTNQPQHF.

This sequence joins TRBV6-5 and TRBJ2-7; TRBD2 agrees at 9 bases. This CDR3 spans 15 amino acids. V shed 2 bases, J shed 4 bases, and the junction held 6 bases outside the gene matches. Germline V gene lookup returns CDR1 MNHEY and CDR2 SVGAGI. CDR3 bases: TGTGCCAGCAGTTACGAGAGCGGGAGGAGTTACGAGCAGTACTTC. Translated, it gives CASSYESGRSYEQYF.

This clone was picked up one time. This rearrangement joins TRBV11-2 to TRBJ2-2; TRBD1 agrees at 9 bases. The CDR3 runs to 20 residues. In germline, CDR1 is SGHAT, CDR2 FQNNGV. The V segment lost 0 bases and the J segment 2 bases; nucleotides outside the gene matches: 13. DNA of the CDR3: TGTGCCAGCAGCTTAGAATCCCCCCGGGACAGGGTTCGAAACACCGGGGAGCTGTTTTTT. Translation gives CASSLESPRDRVRNTGELFF.

The DNA of the CDR3 is TGTGCCACCAGCAGGGAGCTCCTATACAATGAGCAGTTCTTC. Its translation: CATSRELLYNEQFF. This chain joins TRBV15 and TRBJ2-1; no reliable D call. The CDR3 runs 14 residues. The V gene's germline CDR1 is LNHNV and CDR2 YYDKDF (reference sequence). V lost 3 bases and J lost 4, with 10 bases in between.

V gene TRBV5-4 combines with J gene TRBJ2-3; the match to TRBD2 covers 8 bases. Germline lookup yields CDR1 SGHNT and CDR2 YYREEE (reference sequence). V gave up 9 bases and J gave up 4 bases; unmatched junction bases: 7. This CDR3 spans 13 amino acids. The chain's CDR3 is CATDGGAPDTQYF. The CDR3 DNA follows: TGTGCCACCGACGGGGGGGCCCCAGATACGCAGTATTTT.

This clone was observed once. V usage is TRBV19 and J usage is TRBJ1-2; TRBD1 aligns across 8 bases. This CDR3 has 14 amino acids. Germline V gene sequence: CDR1 LNHDA, CDR2 SQIVND (reference sequence). V was clipped by 7 bases and J by 2 bases; unmatched bases: 6. This CDR3 reads CASNGQGGNYGYTF. CDR3 in DNA: TGTGCCAGTAACGGACAGGGAGGAAACTATGGCTACACCTTC.

The V and J genes are TRBV4-1 and TRBJ1-2; 12 nucleotides line up with TRBD1. J gave up 6 bases and V 0 bases, and 8 bases lay outside the gene matches. Germline CDR1 and CDR2: MGHRA and YSYEKL. The CDR3 consists of 17 residues. The CDR3 DNA reads as TGCGCCAGCAGCCAAGATAGTCTGGGACAGGGGGCGAATGGCTACACCTTC. Protein: CASSQDSLGQGANGYTF.

The chain couples TRBV4-2 to TRBJ2-5, with 9 bases fitting TRBD2. The end of the DNA aligns better with TRBJ2-7, so the J call may be wrong. The CDR3 has 13 amino acids. Germline lookup yields CDR1 LGHNA and CDR2 YNFKEQ. In nucleotides, the CDR3 is TGTGCCAGCAGCCAAGCTAGCGGGACCGAGCAGTACTTC. It codes for CASSQASGTEQYF.

This chain links TRBV7-2 with TRBJ2-7; the match to TRBD2 covers 8 bases. This CDR3 contains 17 residues. The junction had 13 bases not matched to a gene; V was cut back by 1 base and J by 5 bases. In germline, CDR1 is SGHTA, CDR2 FQGNSA. CDR3: CASSLGLAGGLQNEQYF. The CDR3 nucleotides are TGTGCCAGCAGCTTAGGATTGGCGGGAGGTCTACAGAACGAGCAGTACTTC. Combining the CDR3 with reference TRBV7-2 and TRBJ2-7 gives the whole variable domain GAGVSQSPSNKVTEKGKDVELRCDPISGHTALYWYRQSLGQGLEFLIYFQGNSAPDKSGLPSDRFSAERTGGSVSTLTIQRTQQEDSAVYLCASSLGLAGGLQNEQYFGPGTRLTVT.

The genes are TRBV11-2 and TRBJ2-1; D is perhaps TRBD2 (7 bases). CDR1 and CDR2 from the germline V gene are SGHAT and FQNNGV. The CDR3 length is 17 residues. The ends were cut back, 5 bases at V and 8 bases at J, with 25 bases in the middle. The CDR3 spells CASSDGGPGGRGDEQFF. CDR3 nucleotides: TGTGCCAGCAGCGACGGGGGGCCAGGCGGGAGAGGGGATGAGCAGTTCTTC.

J is TRBJ1-4 and V is TRBV7-6; TRBD1 might be the D (6 bases). The V gene's germline CDR1 is SGHVS and CDR2 FNYEAQ. This CDR3 contains 16 residues. Trimming stripped 6 bases from V and 6 bases from J, with 20 bases between. The CDR3 region has the DNA TGTGCCAGCAGTCCCACCCCGGGACATCTTCATGAAAAACTGTTTTTT. It encodes CASSPTPGHLHEKLFF.

The table lists this clone with a count of one. V usage is TRBV2 and J usage is TRBJ2-7; TRBD1 matches 11 bases. The CDR3 runs to 14 residues. Germline CDR1 is SNHLY and CDR2 is FYNNEI. V gave up 7 bases and J gave up 5 bases; unmatched junction bases: 7. The CDR3 bases are TGTGCCAGCAATTGGACAGGGGGCGGGAACGAGCAGTACTTC. Protein sequence: CASNWTGGGNEQYF.

The chain has TRBV15 and TRBJ2-1; maybe TRBD2 (6 bases). V was trimmed by 5 bases and J by 8 bases, leaving 22 bases between them. The CDR3 is 16 residues long. Germline CDR1 and CDR2: LNHNV and YYDKDF (reference sequence). In nucleotides, the CDR3 is TGTGCCACCAGCGGGGCCCAATGGCGGGAAACCCATGAGCAGTTCTTC. It yields the protein CATSGAQWRETHEQFF.

J is TRBJ2-1 and V is TRBV7-2, with TRBD2 identical over 13 bases. CDR3 length: 15 amino acids. Germline CDR1 reads SGHTA; CDR2 reads FQGNSA. With V trimmed by 4 bases and J by 8 bases, 5 bases remained unmatched. The CDR3 DNA sequence: TGTGCCAGCAGCTCACTAGCGGGAGGGCCGGATGAGCAGTTCTTC. It encodes CASSSLAGGPDEQFF.

The chain carries TRBV19 and TRBJ1-5, with D perhaps TRBD1 (6 bases). This CDR3 has 16 amino acids. The germline V and J ends were trimmed by 5 bases and 0 bases, with 14 bases remaining between them. Germline V gene data show CDR1 as LNHDA and CDR2 as SQIVND (reference sequence). The CDR3 DNA follows: TGTGCCAGTAGTGGCAGGGGCGCTCATAGCAATCAGCCCCAGCATTTT. It translates to CASSGRGAHSNQPQHF. Full variable domain (outside the CDR3, taken from reference TRBV19 and TRBJ1-5): DGGITQSPKYLFRKEGQNVTLSCEQNLNHDAMYWYRQDPGQGLRLIYYSQIVNDFQKGDIAEGYSVSREKKESFPLTVTSAQKNPTAFYLCASSGRGAHSNQPQHFGDGTRLSIL.

The chain joins TRBV9 to TRBJ1-2, with D perhaps TRBD1 (5 bases). V gave up 4 bases and J gave up 4 bases, with 14 bases separating them. From germline, CDR1 is SGDLS and CDR2 YYNGEE. The CDR3 length is 14 residues. DNA of the CDR3: TGTGCCAGCAGCCCTAGGGGAAGCCTCTATGGCTACACCTTC. Translated: CASSPRGSLYGYTF.

The gene calls are TRBV5-1 and TRBJ2-1; tentative D call: TRBD2 (6 bases). The CDR3 is 13 amino acids. Trimming took 4 bases from V and 14 from J, leaving 19 bases between them. Germline assignment: CDR1 SGHRS and CDR2 YFSETQ. CDR3 nucleotide sequence: TGCGCCAGCAGCGCGGGGCGGGGAAAGTCCAAGTTCTTC. This gives the protein CASSAGRGKSKFF.

The chain recombines TRBV30 with TRBJ2-1, with 7 bases lining up with TRBD2. Looked up from germline, CDR1 is GTSNPN and CDR2 is SVGIG (reference sequence). The CDR3 sequence is 15 residues long. The trim removed 2 bases at V and 8 bases at J, leaving 12 bases unmatched. CDR3 nucleotide sequence: TGTGCCTGGAGTCCCTCTAGGCGGGAGTTGCATGAGCAGTTCTTC. The encoded protein is CAWSPSRRELHEQFF.